The 4 T cell receptor beta chains in this list originate from one sample, sequenced in a study of T cell changes during pregnancy in multiple sclerosis. The repertoire was sequenced with immunoSEQ multiplex PCR; TCRdb's copy has only in-frame clones and lacks some. The sample holds roughly 43,000 clones, 89% seen once. The sequencing here drew on CD4+ T cells from peripheral blood mononuclear cells, taken after pregnancy. The receptors were sampled from a female donor with multiple sclerosis, enrolled in a pregnancy study.

This clone was recorded a few times. This chain connects TRBV11-2 to TRBJ1-2, with D maybe TRBD1 (6 bases). CDR1 SGHAT and CDR2 FQNNGV come from the germline V gene. V gave up 5 bases and J gave up 3 bases, with 19 bases separating them. The CDR3 consists of 16 residues. The chain's CDR3 is CASSPGQLSTHYGYTF. In nucleotides, the CDR3 is TGTGCCAGCAGCCCCGGACAGCTATCAACTCACTATGGCTACACCTTC.

The gene calls are TRBV28 and TRBJ1-5; 7 bases agree with TRBD1. The CDR3 runs to 14 residues. CDR1 is MDHEN, CDR2 SYDVKM, per germline. V lost 7 bases to trimming and J lost 3 bases; unmatched junction nucleotides: 6. CDR3: CASKIDRANQPQHF. CDR3 DNA: TGTGCCAGCAAGATCGACAGGGCCAATCAGCCCCAGCATTTT.

The chain carries TRBV6-1 and TRBJ1-1; a possible D gene is TRBD1 (5 bases). The CDR3 extends over 14 amino acids. The V gene lost 8 bases and the J gene lost 6 bases, with 19 bases spanning the gap. Germline CDR1 and CDR2: MNHNS and SASEGT. This chain's CDR3 is CASVLQIRVSEAFF. The CDR3 coding sequence is TGTGCCAGCGTTCTACAGATCAGGGTCTCTGAAGCTTTCTTT.

The chain employs TRBV6-1 and TRBJ1-5, with 7 bases lining up with TRBD1. This CDR3 region has 14 residues. After removal of 3 bases from V and 6 bases from J, the junction contained 5 bases not matched to a gene. Germline V gene sequence: CDR1 MNHNS, CDR2 SASEGT. The CDR3 DNA reads as TGTGCCAGCAGTGAGAAAACAGGGGTTCAGCCCCAGCATTTT. Protein: CASSEKTGVQPQHF.